This record looks at one TCR beta chain sequence and its context. Its antigen specificity is not known. No much larger clone exists at a distance of one base, and base qualities are not known. This entry is derived from a study of patients and donors after allogeneic stem cell transplantation (dated by TCRdb to 2019 to 2021). Trimming takes 4 bases from V and 8 bases from J, and the germline ends sit 11 bases apart. The CDR3 starts with the cysteine, ends with the phenylalanine, and has 12 residues. Only the CDR3 region is kept as DNA, spanning 36 bases read in frame from base 1. Library creation used RT-PCR. Instrument used: NextSeq 550. TCRdb reprocessed the public reads (quality trimming at Q25 with fastp, clone calling with MiXCR) and kept in-frame beta chains. CDR3 protein duplicates are merged, each entry listing the most common genes and DNA. The sample includes about 57,000 distinct CDR3 sequences, with about an eighth observed a single time. Of the sample, around a third is held by the ten largest clones.

The sequence was collected from a human donor who was either an allogeneic HSCT recipient or a stem cell or donor lymphocyte infusion donor (not recorded which). It is not recorded whose cells these are; they may come from a transplant donor. Sequencing was performed on blood, either unsorted or a sorted T cell fraction (not recorded which). Recombination joined TRBV12-3 or TRBV12-4 with TRBJ1-2, with the D segment identity uncertain. The CDR3 region reads CASSSGPSGYTF. The DNA sequence follows: TGTGCCAGCAGTTCAGGACCATCCGGCTACACCTTC.